This T cell receptor beta chain was profiled in a study of CD8 T cells in Susac syndrome. V shed 11 bases and J shed 2 bases, with 10 bases lying between them. Germline V gene lookup returns CDR1 KGHDR and CDR2 SFDVKD. This CDR3 is built from 12 residues. Random hexamers served to reverse transcribe roughly 0.5 to 1 ug RNA. TCRdb re-called the immunoSEQ multiplex PCR reads through MiXCR, storing one row per CDR3 protein. The data contain 150,000 to 200,000 distinct CDR3 sequences, approximately 95% of them singletons. This clonotype was sampled from a human donor with Susac syndrome. The chain combines TRBV24-1 with TRBJ2-3; D may be TRBD1 (6 bases). Sequences were obtained from CD4+ T cells from PBMCs. This CDR3 reads CAIGQNTDTQYF. The CDR3 coding sequence is TGTGCCATAGGACAGAACACAGATACGCAGTATTTT.